What follows are 30 T cell receptor beta chains derived from one specimen sequenced in a study of CD8 T cells in ankylosing spondylitis. TCRdb recomputed calls from the 5' RACE reads with MiXCR, one row per CDR3 protein. The sample has around 340,000 distinct CDR3 sequences, around 20% seen once. The sample was blood, either unsorted or a sorted T cell fraction (not recorded which). The receptors were gathered from a male donor with ankylosing spondylitis or in good health (not recorded which).

J is TRBJ2-6 and V is TRBV12-3 or TRBV12-4, with a tentative D call TRBD1 (5 bases). V lost 6 bases, J lost 3 bases, and 12 bases lay in between. The CDR3 extends over 15 amino acids. Written as DNA, the CDR3 is TGTGCCAGCAGCCCTACAGGCGGTGGGGCCAACGTCCTGACTTTC. As protein: CASSPTGGGANVLTF.

This clonotype was observed a few times. This chain uses TRBV12-3 or TRBV12-4 with TRBJ2-1, with no clear D. V shed 3 bases and J shed 7 bases, with 10 bases lying between them. CDR3 length: 13 amino acids. CDR3: CASSFLIHNEQFF. The DNA of the CDR3 is TGTGCCAGCAGTTTCCTGATCCATAATGAGCAGTTCTTC.

This clonotype was seen a handful of times. The rearrangement joins TRBV7-9 to TRBJ2-7; 7 bases are shared with TRBD2. CDR1 and CDR2 from the germline V gene are SEHNR and FQNEAQ (reference sequence). Germline trimming cut 11 bases from V and 6 bases from J; bases unmatched to any gene: 7. The CDR3 consists of 11 residues. CDR3 residues: CALTRGVEQYF. The CDR3 bases are TGTGCCCTTACACGGGGGGTCGAGCAGTACTTC.

The chain links TRBV7-2 to TRBJ2-5, with D unclear. This CDR3 spans 14 amino acids. V gave up 1 base and J gave up 7 bases, with 13 bases separating them. The germline CDR1 and CDR2 sequences are SGHTA and FQGNSA. DNA for the CDR3: TGTGCCAGCAGCTTAGACTCGACTCCCGGGACCCAGTACTTC. As protein: CASSLDSTPGTQYF.

The genes are TRBV4-2 and TRBJ2-7; a weak D match, TRBD1 (5 bases). CDR1 and CDR2 from the germline V gene are LGHNA and YNFKEQ. The CDR3 is made up of 15 amino acids. The V end lost 4 bases, the J end lost 7 bases, and 20 bases lay between the germline ends. DNA for the CDR3: TGTGCCAGCAGCCCGAGGTGGGTGGGGCCATCTGAGCAGTACTTC. This translates into CASSPRWVGPSEQYF.

J is TRBJ2-7 and V is TRBV25-1, with D possibly TRBD2 on 6 matching bases. The CDR3 totals 11 residues. Germline V lookup: CDR1 MGHDK, CDR2 SYGVNS. V dropped 5 bases and J dropped 6 bases, with 8 bases sitting between them. CDR3 sequence (DNA): TGTGCCAGCAGTACGGGGGTCGAGCAGTACTTC. It yields the protein CASSTGVEQYF.

Written as DNA, the CDR3 is TGTGCCACCAGCAGAGTTTGGGCCTTAAGTGCGAATACGCAGTATTTT. As protein: CATSRVWALSANTQYF. The V and J genes are TRBV15 and TRBJ2-3; D gene unclear. V gave up 1 base and J gave up 7 bases, with 18 bases separating them. The CDR3 extends over 16 amino acids. Germline loops: CDR1 LNHNV, CDR2 YYDKDF (reference sequence).

In this sample, this clonotype turned up many times. The chain couples TRBV2 to TRBJ2-7, with 8 bases that match TRBD1. Germline V lookup: CDR1 SNHLY, CDR2 FYNNEI. CDR3 length: 14 amino acids. With V trimmed by 5 bases and J by 5 bases, 8 bases remained unmatched. This CDR3 reads CASSSGGIFDEQYF. CDR3 nucleotides: TGTGCCAGCAGTTCAGGGGGCATTTTTGACGAGCAGTACTTC.

V usage is TRBV5-4 and J usage is TRBJ2-7, with unresolved D. The V gene lost 0 bases and the J gene lost 1 base, with 5 bases spanning the gap. Germline V gives CDR1 SGHNT, CDR2 YYREEE (reference sequence). The CDR3 is 13 amino acids. CDR3 nucleotide sequence: TGTGCCAGCAGCTTGGAGCTTTCCTACGAGCAGTACTTC. Its translation: CASSLELSYEQYF.

V gene TRBV12-3 or TRBV12-4 combines with J gene TRBJ1-5; D uncertain. This CDR3 has 16 residues. Trimming removed 2 bases from V and 0 bases from J, with 11 bases in between. For the CDR3, the DNA is TGTGCCAGCAGTTTAACCCAGCGGGATAGCAATCAGCCCCAGCATTTT. Translating it yields CASSLTQRDSNQPQHF.

Here the CDR3 reads CASSEAGGGFYNEQFF. The CDR3, as DNA: TGTGCCAGCAGTGAAGCAGGGGGCGGGTTTTACAATGAGCAGTTCTTC. The rearrangement links TRBV25-1 to TRBJ2-1; 8 bases match TRBD1. The CDR3 is 16 amino acids. The J segment lost 4 bases and the V segment lost 2 bases, leaving 7 bases of the junction unmatched. Germline-derived CDR1 and CDR2 are MGHDK and SYGVNS.

The chain has TRBV7-9 and TRBJ2-5; maybe TRBD2 (5 bases). The CDR3 has 14 amino acids. V lost 5 bases and J 9 bases, leaving 19 bases between the germline ends. Germline-derived CDR1 and CDR2 are SEHNR and FQNEAQ (reference sequence). This CDR3 is CASSPDHGVGAQYF. CDR3 in DNA: TGTGCCAGCAGCCCGGACCACGGGGTTGGGGCCCAGTACTTC.

J is TRBJ2-1 and V is TRBV10-3, with D tentatively TRBD1 (5 bases). This CDR3 is built from 13 residues. V was clipped by 6 bases and J by 5 bases, with 11 bases between them. CDR1 and CDR2 from the germline V gene are ENHRY and SYGVKD. The CDR3 sequence: CAISPDTHNEQFF. The CDR3 bases are TGTGCCATCAGCCCGGACACGCACAATGAGCAGTTCTTC.

The chain has TRBV20-1 and TRBJ1-3, with 8 bases fitting TRBD1. Germline CDR1 DFQATT, CDR2 SNEGSKA (reference sequence). This CDR3 is 14 amino acids long. Trimming cost V 4 bases and J 0 bases; bases outside gene matches: 2. CDR3 in amino acids: CSAMTGDSGNTIYF. As DNA, the CDR3 is TGCAGTGCTATGACAGGGGACTCTGGAAACACCATATATTTT.

This clonotype was seen a handful of times. The V and J genes are TRBV4-1 and TRBJ2-3; D call uncertain. The CDR3 has 13 amino acids. CDR1 is MGHRA and CDR2 is YSYEKL in the germline V gene. Trimming took 1 base from V and 6 from J, leaving 8 bases between them. CDR3 sequence (DNA): TGCGCCAGCAGCCAAGGGTCGGAGGATACGCAGTATTTT. It translates to CASSQGSEDTQYF.

The chain employs TRBV7-6 and TRBJ2-5; tentative D call: TRBD1 (5 bases). The CDR3 consists of 14 residues. Trimming shortened V by 6 bases and J by 1 base, and 12 bases separated the two germline ends. CDR1 and CDR2 from the germline V gene are SGHVS and FNYEAQ. The CDR3, as DNA: TGTGCCAGCAGTTTAACTCAGGGCCAAGAGACCCAGTACTTC. Amino acids: CASSLTQGQETQYF. The full variable domain, its missing parts supplied by reference TRBV7-6 and TRBJ2-5, is GAGVSQSPRYKVTKRGQDVALRCDPISGHVSLYWYRQALGQGPEFLTYFNYEAQQDKSGLPNDRFSAERPEGSISTLTIQRTEQRDSAMYRCASSLTQGQETQYFGPGTRLLVL.

This clonotype appeared once. Germline and junction disagree at one end, which may indicate a read error. The chain uses TRBV7-7 and TRBJ2-2, with TRBD2 as a possible D gene (6 bases). There are 16 residues in the CDR3. The V gene's germline CDR1 is SSHAT and CDR2 FNYEAQ (reference sequence). The CDR3 protein is CASSRRLEGNTGELFF. CDR3 DNA: TGTGCTAGCAGCCGACGACTAGAAGGGAACACCGGGGAGCTGTTTTTT.

This clonotype was seen more than once but under ten times. J is TRBJ2-5 and V is TRBV6-5; D is possibly TRBD2 (6 bases). CDR3 length: 14 amino acids. From germline, CDR1 is MNHEY and CDR2 SVGAGI. V gave up 5 bases and J gave up 5 bases, with 15 bases separating them. The CDR3 reads CASSTGTWRETQYF. In DNA form, the CDR3 reads TGTGCCAGCAGTACCGGGACTTGGCGGGAGACCCAGTACTTC.

As concerns this clonotype: Mismatch with germline at one junction end may stem from a read error. The rearrangement uses TRBV7-7 and TRBJ2-7; D is tentatively TRBD1 or TRBD2 (5 bases each). The CDR3 runs 17 residues. Germline V gene lookup returns CDR1 SSHAT and CDR2 FNYEAQ (reference sequence). The DNA of the CDR3 is TGTGCTAGCAGCTTTCCTAGCTCCCGGGACGGACCAAACGAGCAGTACTTC. It specifies CASSFPSSRDGPNEQYF.

V usage is TRBV25-1 and J usage is TRBJ1-5; D unclear. Germline loops: CDR1 MGHDK, CDR2 SYGVNS. The CDR3 contains 14 residues. The V end was cut by 3 bases, the J end by 5 bases, with 11 bases between. The CDR3 sequence: CASSDLGTHQPQHF. The CDR3 coding sequence is TGTGCCAGCAGTGATTTGGGAACTCATCAGCCCCAGCATTTT.

V is TRBV7-9 and J is TRBJ2-5, with D tentatively TRBD2 (6 bases). There are 13 residues in the CDR3. With 9 bases removed from V and 5 bases from J, the gap between germline ends came to 16 bases. The germline V gene has CDR1 SEHNR and CDR2 FQNEAQ (reference sequence). The CDR3 spells CASGGMGAETQYF. In DNA, the CDR3 is TGTGCCAGTGGAGGGATGGGAGCGGAGACCCAGTACTTC.

There are a few counts of this clonotype. CDR3 loop: CASSLVQGTQNTGELFF. CDR3 in DNA: TGTGCCAGCAGTTTGGTACAGGGAACGCAGAACACCGGGGAGCTGTTTTTT. The chain employs TRBV12-3 or TRBV12-4 and TRBJ2-2; D might be TRBD1 (6 bases). V dropped 3 bases and J dropped 1 base, with 15 bases sitting between them. This CDR3 contains 17 residues.

In DNA form, the CDR3 reads TGTGCCAGCACCTCAGGCTATAATTCACCCCTCCACTTT. Translation gives CASTSGYNSPLHF. The V gene is TRBV6-2 or TRBV6-3, the J gene TRBJ1-6; unclear D gene. V was clipped by 7 bases and J by 3 bases, with 7 bases between them. This CDR3 comprises 13 residues. Germline V gene sequence: CDR1 MNHEY, CDR2 SVGEGT.

This clonotype was recorded a few times. V is TRBV27 and J is TRBJ2-7; possible D gene TRBD1, 6 bases. Germline CDR1 and CDR2: MNHEY and SMNVEV (reference sequence). The V and J ends lost 0 bases and 6 bases respectively, with 9 bases between them. This CDR3 is 13 amino acids long. As DNA, the CDR3 is TGTGCCAGCAGTTTATCGGGGGCACCCGAGCAGTACTTC. This gives the protein CASSLSGAPEQYF.

In this sample, this clonotype turned up a few times. This chain links TRBV7-9 with TRBJ1-2; D is perhaps TRBD1 (6 bases). The CDR3 has 15 amino acids. The V gene's germline CDR1 is SEHNR and CDR2 FQNEAQ (reference sequence). V gave up 1 base and J gave up 4 bases, with 13 bases separating them. In nucleotides, the CDR3 is TGTGCCAGCAGCTTAGTCGCGGGGGGCGGCTATGGCTACACCTTC. Its translation is CASSLVAGGGYGYTF.

This clonotype was seen more than once but under ten times. The J gene is TRBJ1-1, the V gene TRBV7-9; TRBD1 might be the D (6 bases). Germline V gene lookup returns CDR1 SEHNR and CDR2 FQNEAQ (reference sequence). The length of the CDR3 is 14 residues. Trimming cost V 5 bases and J 3 bases, with 13 bases left between them. CDR3 residues: CASSHSGGHTEAFF. In DNA, the CDR3 is TGTGCCAGCAGCCACTCGGGGGGCCACACTGAAGCTTTCTTT.

This clonotype was seen more than once but under ten times. The gene calls are TRBV7-6 and TRBJ1-1; the match to TRBD1 covers 8 bases. The germline gives CDR1 SGHVS, CDR2 FNYEAQ. CDR3 length: 14 amino acids. Trimming removed 7 bases from V and 3 bases from J; junction bases left unmatched: 7. The CDR3 DNA reads TGTGCCAGCACCCTCGGACAGGGACACACTGAAGCTTTCTTT. Protein product: CASTLGQGHTEAFF.

This clonotype was counted ten times or more. This sequence joins TRBV12-3 or TRBV12-4 and TRBJ2-1; D not resolved. V was pared by 2 bases and J by 0 bases, with 8 bases between. This CDR3 has 15 residues. CDR3: CASSLSVSSYNEQFF. The DNA for the CDR3 is TGTGCCAGCAGTTTATCCGTCAGCTCCTACAATGAGCAGTTCTTC.

The rearrangement links TRBV6-6 to TRBJ2-7, with no clear D. The CDR3 has 13 residues. V lost 6 bases and J 7 bases, leaving 16 bases between the germline ends. Germline assignment: CDR1 MNHNY and CDR2 SVGAGI (reference sequence). CDR3 coding DNA: TGTGCCAGCAGATATACGGGCCCCGATGAGCAGTACTTC. Protein: CASRYTGPDEQYF.

J is TRBJ2-2 and V is TRBV18, with a weak D call TRBD2 (5 bases). The germline gives CDR1 KGHSH, CDR2 LQKENI. The V end was cut by 3 bases, the J end by 7 bases, with 12 bases between. This CDR3 has 14 residues. The CDR3 protein is CASSPISGSGELFF. The CDR3 DNA follows: TGTGCCAGCTCACCTATCTCTGGGAGCGGGGAGCTGTTTTTT.